This TCR beta chain was identified during a study of technical replicates of blood from a handful of donors. Germline assignment: CDR1 SEHNR and CDR2 FQNEAQ (reference sequence). Unmatched junction bases numbered 8, after V lost 3 bases and J lost 5 bases. This CDR3 region has 16 residues. The sample holds one count of this clone. TCRdb keeps only in-frame clones here, not all; method: immunoSEQ multiplex PCR. The repertoire holds 45,000 to 55,000 clones, with less than 95% as singletons. Sequencing was done on a sample of T cells isolated from PBMCs. This TCR came from a human donor in good health. The chain uses TRBV7-9 and TRBJ2-5; 11 nucleotides align to TRBD1. CDR3 in amino acids: CASSFSGQGALETQYF. In DNA, the CDR3 is TGTGCCAGCAGCTTTTCTGGACAGGGGGCATTGGAGACCCAGTACTTC.